The 19 T cell receptor beta chains given below trace back to one sample, sequenced in a study of cytomegalovirus exposure and HLA in healthy donors. 60 Vbeta and 13 Jbeta primers were used in PCR. Measured with immunoSEQ multiplex PCR; TCRdb has only the in-frame clones, and not every one. The sample carries about 160,000 clones, about 79% recorded once. Sequenced sample: PBMCs. These receptors all come from a woman between 50 and 59 years old in good health and CMV-seropositive.

The chain links TRBV9 to TRBJ2-3; no reliable D call. Germline V gives CDR1 SGDLS, CDR2 YYNGEE. The V end was cut by 2 bases, the J end by 2 bases, with 6 bases between. The CDR3 extends over 13 amino acids. CDR3 in DNA: TGTGCCAGCAGCGTGGCAAACACAGATACGCAGTATTTT. Amino acids: CASSVANTDTQYF.

The rearrangement uses TRBV10-3 and TRBJ1-1; D ambiguous. Trimming removed 2 bases from V and 3 bases from J, with 7 bases in between. CDR1 and CDR2 from the germline V gene are ENHRY and SYGVKD. The CDR3 loop spans 13 amino acids. The CDR3 protein is CAISERLDTEAFF. CDR3 bases: TGTGCCATCAGTGAGAGATTAGACACTGAAGCTTTCTTT.

A few counts support this clone. This chain joins TRBV15 and TRBJ1-2; D is ambiguous. Germline V gives CDR1 LNHNV, CDR2 YYDKDF (reference sequence). The CDR3 has 13 residues. Trimming left V 4 bases short and J 6 bases short, with 12 bases between. This chain's CDR3 is CATSNGIYDGYTF. The CDR3 DNA reads as TGTGCCACCAGCAACGGGATTTATGATGGCTACACCTTC.

This chain uses TRBV7-6 with TRBJ1-6, with a tentative D call TRBD1 (5 bases). CDR3 length: 14 amino acids. V was clipped by 1 base and J by 9 bases, with 10 bases between them. Germline V gene lookup returns CDR1 SGHVS and CDR2 FNYEAQ. The CDR3 region has the DNA TGTGCCAGCAGCTTAGGTCAGGGTGGTTCACCCCTCCACTTT. Its protein product is CASSLGQGGSPLHF.

This rearrangement joins TRBV10-3 to TRBJ1-6; maybe TRBD1 (5 bases). The CDR3 runs to 14 residues. Trimming stripped 3 bases from V and 9 bases from J, with 12 bases between. From germline, CDR1 is ENHRY and CDR2 SYGVKD. CDR3 protein: CAISEWGESSPLHF. CDR3 coding DNA: TGTGCCATCAGTGAATGGGGGGAAAGTTCACCCCTCCACTTT.

The chain has TRBV6-5 and TRBJ1-4, with D possibly TRBD1 on 5 matching bases. Trimming stripped 6 bases from V and 4 bases from J, with 12 bases between. In germline, CDR1 is MNHEY, CDR2 SVGAGI. There are 14 residues in the CDR3. As DNA, the CDR3 is TGTGCCAGCAGCCCAGACAGAAATAATGAAAAACTGTTTTTT. Its translation is CASSPDRNNEKLFF.

The chain joins TRBV2 to TRBJ2-7; possible D gene TRBD1, 6 bases. The V and J ends lost 5 bases and 0 bases respectively, with 23 bases between them. Germline lookup yields CDR1 SNHLY and CDR2 FYNNEI. CDR3 size: 18 residues. This chain's CDR3 is CASSWTARGPQSSYEQYF. In nucleotides, the CDR3 is TGTGCCAGCAGTTGGACAGCCCGGGGCCCGCAGAGCTCCTACGAGCAGTACTTC.

This chain joins TRBV7-2 and TRBJ1-1; D may be TRBD1 (5 bases). Germline CDR1 is SGHTA and CDR2 is FQGNSA. The CDR3 covers 14 residues. Trimming pared 5 bases from V and 0 bases from J, leaving 10 bases between. The CDR3 loop is CASSGGTVNTEAFF. The CDR3, as DNA: TGTGCCAGCAGCGGGGGGACGGTGAACACTGAAGCTTTCTTT.

The CDR3 nucleotides are TGTGCCAGCAAATCCGGACTAGCGGAGTACGAGCAGTACTTC. It codes for CASKSGLAEYEQYF. The rearrangement uses TRBV9 and TRBJ2-7; 10 bases fit TRBD2. Germline V lookup: CDR1 SGDLS, CDR2 YYNGEE. There are 14 residues in the CDR3. V lost 6 bases, J lost 4 bases, and 7 bases stayed unmatched.

The chain joins TRBV2 to TRBJ1-1, with D perhaps matching TRBD1 (5 bases). This CDR3 region has 15 residues. Trimming removed 6 bases from V and 1 base from J, with 15 bases in between. Germline V gives CDR1 SNHLY, CDR2 FYNNEI. For the CDR3, the DNA is TGTGCCAGCAGAGACCGGGGGACTTGGAACACTGAAGCTTTCTTT. Translated: CASRDRGTWNTEAFF.

CDR3 loop: CASSGQVPGRGYTF. The CDR3 region has the DNA TGTGCCAGCAGTGGACAGGTGCCTGGACGGGGCTACACCTTC. The V call is TRBV6-1, the J call TRBJ1-2; possibly TRBD1 for D (6 bases). CDR1 and CDR2 from the germline V gene are MNHNS and SASEGT. The CDR3 has 14 amino acids. V was clipped by 4 bases and J by 8 bases, with 17 bases between them.

The V and J genes are TRBV5-8 and TRBJ2-7; a possible D gene is TRBD1 (5 bases). This CDR3 is built from 12 residues. V lost 4 bases, J lost 2 bases, and 7 bases lay in between. Germline CDR1 is SGHTS and CDR2 is YDEGEE. The CDR3: CASSPRAYEQYF. Written as DNA, the CDR3 is TGTGCCAGCAGCCCCAGGGCCTACGAGCAGTACTTC.

The V and J genes are TRBV18 and TRBJ1-4; maybe TRBD1 (5 bases). The CDR3 consists of 16 residues. Trimming left V 3 bases short and J 3 bases short, with 14 bases between. Germline V CDR1 and CDR2: KGHSH, LQKENI. CDR3 bases: TGTGCCAGCTCACCGGGGCCCAAATCACCTAATGAAAAACTGTTTTTT. Its protein is CASSPGPKSPNEKLFF.

V gene TRBV10-3 combines with J gene TRBJ2-3; perhaps TRBD2 as D (6 bases). Germline lookup yields CDR1 ENHRY and CDR2 SYGVKD. The V end lost 6 bases, the J end lost 4 bases, and 20 bases lay between the germline ends. CDR3 size: 16 residues. The DNA of the CDR3 is TGTGCCATCAGGGCGGTTGGGCTAGCGTCCGCAGATACGCAGTATTTT. Its translation is CAIRAVGLASADTQYF.

The V gene is TRBV7-2, the J gene TRBJ2-7, with D maybe TRBD2 (6 bases). The CDR3 sequence is 14 residues long. The V end was cut by 0 bases, the J end by 3 bases, with 9 bases between. Germline V gene lookup returns CDR1 SGHTA and CDR2 FQGNSA. CDR3 loop: CASSLAGTDYEQYF. The CDR3 DNA is TGTGCCAGCAGCTTAGCCGGGACTGACTACGAGCAGTACTTC.

This clone has just a few counts. The chain uses TRBV1 and TRBJ2-7; the table's D gene call, TRBD2, was not cross checked with the DNA. TRBV1 is a pseudogene segment. The CDR3 contains 15 residues. CDR3 DNA sequence: TGCACCAGCAGCATGGGGACTAGCGGAGTGTACGAGCAGTACTTC. As protein: CTSSMGTSGVYEQYF.

The V gene is TRBV5-8, the J gene TRBJ1-2, with 9 bases aligning to TRBD1. The CDR3 has 15 amino acids. CDR1 is SGHTS, CDR2 YDEGEE, per germline. With V trimmed by 4 bases and J by 2 bases, 6 bases remained unmatched. CDR3 in amino acids: CASSPIGQGNYGYTF. Written as DNA, the CDR3 is TGTGCCAGCAGCCCGATAGGACAGGGGAACTATGGCTACACCTTC.

This clone was counted between two and nine times. This rearrangement joins TRBV30 to TRBJ2-3, with 10 bases that match TRBD2. After removal of 2 bases from V and 3 bases from J, the junction contained 5 bases not matched to a gene. Germline-derived CDR1 and CDR2 are GTSNPN and SVGIG (reference sequence). CDR3 size: 15 residues. In nucleotides, the CDR3 is TGTGCCTGGAGTAGGAGCGGGGGGGCGACAGATACGCAGTATTTT. Its protein product is CAWSRSGGATDTQYF.

As for this clone: The germline gene is not matched at one end of the junction; a read error may be the cause. Other DNA sequences in this specimen translate into the identical CDR3. The chain recombines TRBV4-1 with TRBJ1-1; 7 positions match TRBD1. The CDR3 sequence is 14 residues long. CDR1 is MGHRA and CDR2 is YSYEKL in the germline V gene. The CDR3, as DNA: TGCGCCAGCAGCCCCCACAGGGGAGGTACTGAAGCTTTCTTC. Amino acid sequence: CASSPHRGGTEAFF.